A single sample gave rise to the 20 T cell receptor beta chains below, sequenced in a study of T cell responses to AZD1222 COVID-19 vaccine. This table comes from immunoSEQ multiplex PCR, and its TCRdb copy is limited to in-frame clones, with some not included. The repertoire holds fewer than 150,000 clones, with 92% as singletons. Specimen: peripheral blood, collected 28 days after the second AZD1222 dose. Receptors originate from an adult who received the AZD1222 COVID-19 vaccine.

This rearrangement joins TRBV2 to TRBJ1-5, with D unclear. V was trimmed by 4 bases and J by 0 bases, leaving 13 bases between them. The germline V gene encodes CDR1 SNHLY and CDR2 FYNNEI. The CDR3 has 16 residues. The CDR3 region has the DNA TGTGCCAGCAGTGGGTCAGGCGGCTATAGCAATCAGCCCCAGCATTTT. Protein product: CASSGSGGYSNQPQHF.

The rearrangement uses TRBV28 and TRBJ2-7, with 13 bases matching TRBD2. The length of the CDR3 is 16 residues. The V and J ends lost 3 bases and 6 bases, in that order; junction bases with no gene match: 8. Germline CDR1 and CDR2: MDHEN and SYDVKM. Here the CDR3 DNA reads TGTGCCAGCAGTTTTCTAATCGGACTAGCGGGAGTCGAGCAGTACTTC. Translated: CASSFLIGLAGVEQYF.

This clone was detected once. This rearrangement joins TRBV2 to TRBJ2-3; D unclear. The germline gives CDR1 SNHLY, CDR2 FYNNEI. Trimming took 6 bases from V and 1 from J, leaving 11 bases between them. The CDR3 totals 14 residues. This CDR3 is CASRASYGTDTQYF. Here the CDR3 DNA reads TGTGCCAGCAGGGCCAGTTACGGCACAGATACGCAGTATTTT.

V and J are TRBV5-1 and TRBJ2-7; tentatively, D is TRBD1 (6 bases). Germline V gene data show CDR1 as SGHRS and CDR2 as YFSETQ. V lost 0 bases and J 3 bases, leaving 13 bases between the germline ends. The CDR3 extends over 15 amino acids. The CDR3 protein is CASSLGWGPIYEQYF. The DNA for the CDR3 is TGCGCCAGCAGCTTGGGCTGGGGGCCGATCTACGAGCAGTACTTC.

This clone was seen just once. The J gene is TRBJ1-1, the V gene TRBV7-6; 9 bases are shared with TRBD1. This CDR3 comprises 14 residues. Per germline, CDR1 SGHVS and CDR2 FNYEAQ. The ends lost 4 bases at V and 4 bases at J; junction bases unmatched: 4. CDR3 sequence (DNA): TGTGCCAGCAGCTCTGACAGGGGGGGCACTGAAGCTTTCTTT. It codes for CASSSDRGGTEAFF.

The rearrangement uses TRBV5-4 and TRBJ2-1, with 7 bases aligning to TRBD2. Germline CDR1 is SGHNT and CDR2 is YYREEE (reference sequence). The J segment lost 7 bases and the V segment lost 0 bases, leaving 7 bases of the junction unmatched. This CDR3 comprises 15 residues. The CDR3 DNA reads TGTGCCAGCAGCTTGGACGGGGGGAAGAGTAATGAGCAGTTCTTC. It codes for CASSLDGGKSNEQFF.

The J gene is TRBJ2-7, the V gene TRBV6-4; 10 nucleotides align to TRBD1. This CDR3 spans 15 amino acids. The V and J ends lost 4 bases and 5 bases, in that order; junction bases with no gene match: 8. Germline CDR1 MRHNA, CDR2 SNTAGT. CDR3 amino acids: CASSGPWDRGNEQYF. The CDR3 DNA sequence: TGTGCCAGCAGTGGACCGTGGGACAGGGGAAACGAGCAGTACTTC.

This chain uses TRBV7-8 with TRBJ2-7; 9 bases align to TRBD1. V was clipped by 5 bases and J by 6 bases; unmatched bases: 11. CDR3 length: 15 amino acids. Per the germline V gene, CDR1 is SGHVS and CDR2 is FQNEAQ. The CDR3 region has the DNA TGTGCCAGCAGCCCAGTCCGGGACAGGGTTGGCGAGCAGTACTTC. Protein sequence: CASSPVRDRVGEQYF.

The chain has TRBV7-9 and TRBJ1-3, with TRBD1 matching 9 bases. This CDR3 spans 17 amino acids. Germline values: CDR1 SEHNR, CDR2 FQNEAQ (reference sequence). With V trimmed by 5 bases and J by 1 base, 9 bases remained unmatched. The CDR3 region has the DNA TGTGCCAGCAGCCGGTCCGGGACAGGGTTGTCTGGAAACACCATATATTTT. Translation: CASSRSGTGLSGNTIYF.

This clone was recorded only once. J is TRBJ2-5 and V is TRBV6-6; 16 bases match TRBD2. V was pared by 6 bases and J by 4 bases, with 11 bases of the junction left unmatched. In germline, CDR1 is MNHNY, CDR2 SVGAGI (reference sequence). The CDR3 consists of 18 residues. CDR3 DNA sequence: TGTGCCAGCAGCCGACCCGGGACTAGCGGGAGGGCCTTAGAGACCCAGTACTTC. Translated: CASSRPGTSGRALETQYF.

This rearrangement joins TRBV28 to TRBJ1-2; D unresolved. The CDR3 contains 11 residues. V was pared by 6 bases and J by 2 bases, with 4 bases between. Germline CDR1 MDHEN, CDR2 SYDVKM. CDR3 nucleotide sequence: TGTGCCAGCAGCGGGAACTATGGCTACACCTTC. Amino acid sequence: CASSGNYGYTF.

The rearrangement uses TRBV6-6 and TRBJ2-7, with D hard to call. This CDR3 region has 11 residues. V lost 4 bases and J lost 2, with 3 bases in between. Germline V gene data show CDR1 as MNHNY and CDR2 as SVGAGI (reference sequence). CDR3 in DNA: TGTGCCAGCAGTTCCACCTACGAGCAGTACTTC. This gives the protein CASSSTYEQYF.

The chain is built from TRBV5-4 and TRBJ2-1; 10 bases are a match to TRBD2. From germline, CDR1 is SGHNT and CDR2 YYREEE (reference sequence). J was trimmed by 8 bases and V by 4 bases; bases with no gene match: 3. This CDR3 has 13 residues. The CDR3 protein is CASSRLAGDEQFF. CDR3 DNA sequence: TGTGCCAGCAGCCGTCTAGCGGGAGATGAGCAGTTCTTC.

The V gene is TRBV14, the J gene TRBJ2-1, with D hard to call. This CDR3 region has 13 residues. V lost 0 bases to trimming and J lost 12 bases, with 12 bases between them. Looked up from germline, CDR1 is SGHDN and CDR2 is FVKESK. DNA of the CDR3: TGTGCCAGCAGCCAAGATGGTGCCGCTGCGCAGTTCTTC. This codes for CASSQDGAAAQFF.

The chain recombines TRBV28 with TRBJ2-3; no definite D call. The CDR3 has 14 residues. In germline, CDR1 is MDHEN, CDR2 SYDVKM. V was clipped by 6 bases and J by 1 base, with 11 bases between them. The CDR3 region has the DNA TGTGCCAGCAGCCAGCGTTCCCGCACAGATACGCAGTATTTT. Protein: CASSQRSRTDTQYF.

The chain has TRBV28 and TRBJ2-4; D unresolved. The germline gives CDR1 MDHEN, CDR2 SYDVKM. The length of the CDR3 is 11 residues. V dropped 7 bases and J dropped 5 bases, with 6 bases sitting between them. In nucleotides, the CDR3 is TGTGCCAGCACGGACGAAAACATTCAGTACTTC. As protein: CASTDENIQYF. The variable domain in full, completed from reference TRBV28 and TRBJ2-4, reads DVKVTQSSRYLVKRTGEKVFLECVQDMDHENMFWYRQDPGLGLRLIYFSYDVKMKEKGDIPEGYSVSREKKERFSLILESASTNQTSMYLCASTDENIQYFGAGTRLSVL.

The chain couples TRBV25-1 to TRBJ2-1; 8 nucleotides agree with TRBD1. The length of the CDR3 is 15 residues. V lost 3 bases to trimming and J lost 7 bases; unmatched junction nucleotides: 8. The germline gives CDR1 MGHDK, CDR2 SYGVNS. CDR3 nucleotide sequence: TGTGCCAGCAGTGATGGTGACAGGGGTTGGAATGAGCAGTTCTTC. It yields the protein CASSDGDRGWNEQFF.

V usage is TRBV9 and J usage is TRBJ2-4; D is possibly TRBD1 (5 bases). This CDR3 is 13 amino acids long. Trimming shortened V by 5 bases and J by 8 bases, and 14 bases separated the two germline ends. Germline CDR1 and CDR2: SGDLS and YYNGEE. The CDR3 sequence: CASSQGGSDIQYF. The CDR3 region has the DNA TGTGCCAGCAGTCAGGGTGGTTCGGACATTCAGTACTTC.

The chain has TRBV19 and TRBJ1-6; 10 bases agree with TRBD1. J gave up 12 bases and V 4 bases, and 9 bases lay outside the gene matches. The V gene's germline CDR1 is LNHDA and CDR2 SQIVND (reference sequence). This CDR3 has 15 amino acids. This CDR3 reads CASSNRTGGALPLHF. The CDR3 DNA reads TGTGCCAGTAGTAACAGGACAGGGGGGGCTTTACCCCTCCACTTT.

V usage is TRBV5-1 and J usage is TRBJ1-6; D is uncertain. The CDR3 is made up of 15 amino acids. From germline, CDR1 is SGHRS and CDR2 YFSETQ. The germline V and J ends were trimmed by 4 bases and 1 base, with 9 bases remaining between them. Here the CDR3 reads CASSLGGSYNSPLHF. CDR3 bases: TGCGCCAGCAGCCTAGGTGGGTCCTATAATTCACCCCTCCACTTT.